This T cell receptor (beta chain) was sequenced during a study of Ad26.COV2.S vaccination and SARS-CoV-2 variants. About the study: Donor was one of the participants in the Ad26.COV2.S arm of the COV1001 trial.

Trimming pared 5 bases from V and 4 bases from J, leaving 12 bases between. This CDR3 has 14 amino acids. The germline CDR1 and CDR2 sequences are MNHEY and SVGAGI. The repertoire was sequenced with immunoSEQ multiplex PCR; TCRdb's copy has only in-frame clones and lacks some. The table includes a few hundred thousand clones, more than 80% detected once. Whole-study results and caveats: TCR breadth and depth estimates may have understated total T cell responses. A substantial breadth of spike-specific CD8+ and CD4+ T cell responses after vaccination has been reported. Researchers reported similar non-spike TCR breadth in vaccine and placebo recipients.

Sample treatment: around 19 received Ad26.COV2.S at low or high dose, single or two shots; roughly five received placebo; per-sample allocation not given. Samples came from day 63 after the first vaccine or placebo injection. Remarks on this clone: As yet, its antigen is unknown.

The rearrangement joins TRBV6-5 to TRBJ2-1; D might be TRBD1 or TRBD2, each matching 5 bases. The TCR was taken from a person aged 18-60 years who received the Ad26.COV2.S COVID-19 vaccine or a placebo. The sequences come from peripheral blood, collected in a trial of Ad26.COV2.S vaccine versus placebo. DNA for the CDR3: TGTGCCAGCAGTCAGCAGGGACCGTACAATGAGCAGTTCTTC. Its protein is CASSQQGPYNEQFF.